The 19 T cell receptor beta chains presented below share a single source sample, sequenced in a study of vaccination and CD4 T cells after COVID-19. Sequenced with the Oncomine TCR Beta short-read assay was DNA taken from cultured CD4+ T cells. TCRdb re-called the PCR reads with MiXCR, one entry per CDR3 protein. The sample holds roughly 24,000 distinct CDR3 sequences, around 66% seen once. Specified treatment: 10-day PBMC culture with coronavirus spike peptide pools or control peptides (ViraFEST assay). These TCRs' antigens remain unknown. Input material: CD4+ T cells from blood, cultured in vitro. The origin of the receptors is a human donor who had recovered from COVID-19.

There are a few counts of this clonotype. This chain links TRBV30 with TRBJ1-5, with D maybe TRBD1 (5 bases). With 0 bases removed from V and 6 bases from J, the gap between germline ends came to 15 bases. Germline assignment: CDR1 GTSNPN and CDR2 SVGIG (reference sequence). CDR3 size: 15 residues. CDR3 loop: CAWSVGTLGGQPQHF. Written as DNA, the CDR3 is TGTGCCTGGAGTGTCGGGACCCTAGGCGGTCAGCCCCAGCATTTT.

V is TRBV27 and J is TRBJ1-5; TRBD1 might be the D (5 bases). The CDR3 is 16 amino acids. Per the germline V gene, CDR1 is MNHEY and CDR2 is SMNVEV (reference sequence). Trimming took 4 bases from V and 0 from J, leaving 13 bases between them. In DNA, the CDR3 is TGTGCCAGCAGTTCCCTCGGGGGTTATAGCAATCAGCCCCAGCATTTT. This sequence encodes CASSSLGGYSNQPQHF.

The chain employs TRBV6-2 or TRBV6-3 and TRBJ1-1; 7 bases line up with TRBD1. After removal of 5 bases from V and 8 bases from J, the junction contained 8 bases not matched to a gene. Germline loops: CDR1 MNHEY, CDR2 SVGEGT. This CDR3 spans 13 amino acids. The CDR3 sequence is CASSLRQGREAFF. The CDR3 DNA reads as TGTGCCAGCAGTCTACGACAGGGCCGAGAAGCTTTCTTT.

J is TRBJ1-5 and V is TRBV7-2, with 8 nucleotides matching TRBD1. The V and J ends lost 4 bases and 6 bases, in that order; junction bases with no gene match: 8. This CDR3 comprises 15 residues. Germline-derived CDR1 and CDR2 are SGHTA and FQGNSA. CDR3 in amino acids: CASSSDGQGTQPQHF. The CDR3 nucleotides are TGTGCCAGCAGCTCCGACGGACAGGGAACTCAGCCCCAGCATTTT.

A few counts support this clonotype. This chain uses TRBV28 with TRBJ1-2, with D tentatively TRBD1 (6 bases). V gave up 5 bases and J gave up 4 bases, with 11 bases separating them. From germline, CDR1 is MDHEN and CDR2 SYDVKM. The CDR3 is 13 residues long. CDR3 coding DNA: TGTGCCAGCAGTATGAGGACAGTCTATGGCTACACCTTC. Translating gives CASSMRTVYGYTF.

The V and J genes are TRBV6-1 and TRBJ1-5; 10 bases are a match to TRBD1. The germline V gene has CDR1 MNHNS and CDR2 SASEGT. The CDR3 covers 13 residues. With 10 bases clipped from V and 9 bases from J, the junction kept 9 bases outside the gene matches. CDR3 amino acids: CATRTGGFWPQHF. In DNA form, the CDR3 reads TGTGCCACCAGGACAGGGGGGTTTTGGCCCCAGCATTTT.

The J gene is TRBJ2-1, the V gene TRBV10-1; 9 positions agree with TRBD1. The V segment lost 8 bases and the J segment 4 bases; nucleotides outside the gene matches: 9. Germline V lookup: CDR1 WNHNN, CDR2 SYGVQD (reference sequence). This CDR3 has 15 residues. CDR3: CASLLRTGEYNEQFF. In nucleotides, the CDR3 is TGCGCCAGCCTACTCAGGACAGGGGAATACAATGAGCAGTTCTTC.

The V call is TRBV30, the J call TRBJ2-1; 8 bases fit TRBD2. V trimming: 5 bases; J trimming: 4 bases; junction bases outside the gene matches: 7. The CDR3 extends over 14 amino acids. Germline V gene lookup returns CDR1 GTSNPN and CDR2 SVGIG (reference sequence). Written as DNA, the CDR3 is TGTGCCTGGTTAAAGCGGGAGCCATACAATGAGCAGTTCTTC. The encoded protein is CAWLKREPYNEQFF.

The table lists this clonotype with a few counts. The CDR3 is CASSLTTGSYGYTF. As DNA, the CDR3 is TGTGCCAGCAGCCTTACGACAGGTAGCTATGGCTACACCTTC. The chain has TRBV7-2 and TRBJ1-2; D may be TRBD1 (6 bases). The V and J ends lost 5 bases and 4 bases respectively, with 14 bases between them. This CDR3 is built from 14 residues. CDR1 is SGHTA and CDR2 is FQGNSA in the germline V gene.

The rearrangement joins TRBV6-2 or TRBV6-3 to TRBJ2-3, with TRBD2 matching over 11 bases. This CDR3 contains 15 residues. Germline V gene sequence: CDR1 MNHEY, CDR2 SVGEGT. Unmatched junction bases numbered 8, after V lost 5 bases and J lost 7 bases. CDR3 nucleotide sequence: TGTGCCAGCAGTACCGGGACTAGCGGCGAGAATACGCAGTATTTT. Its protein product is CASSTGTSGENTQYF.

This chain connects TRBV5-1 to TRBJ2-5, with TRBD2 matching over 10 bases. The CDR3 loop spans 17 amino acids. Germline CDR1 SGHRS, CDR2 YFSETQ. The V segment lost 0 bases and the J segment 5 bases; nucleotides outside the gene matches: 10. The DNA of the CDR3 is TGCGCCAGCAGCTTGGCCCTAGCGGGGGCTCCGAGGGAGACCCAGTACTTC. Its protein product is CASSLALAGAPRETQYF.

The chain links TRBV27 to TRBJ2-4, with D unresolved. The CDR3 is 14 amino acids. Germline assignment: CDR1 MNHEY and CDR2 SMNVEV (reference sequence). Trimming stripped 6 bases from V and 0 bases from J, with 9 bases between. CDR3 sequence reads: CASRGSVAKNIQYF. DNA of the CDR3: TGTGCCAGCAGGGGTTCAGTAGCCAAAAACATTCAGTACTTC.

This clonotype was recorded a few times. The J gene is TRBJ1-1, the V gene TRBV24-1; no clear D. V gave up 12 bases and J gave up 0 bases, with 19 bases separating them. The germline CDR1 and CDR2 sequences are KGHDR and SFDVKD. This CDR3 is built from 15 residues. CDR3 in DNA: TGTGCCCTCAATGAGCCGGGATGCATGAACACTGAAGCTTTCTTT. This sequence encodes CALNEPGCMNTEAFF.

This chain links TRBV28 with TRBJ2-5; 10 bases agree with TRBD1. The CDR3 covers 16 residues. Germline trimming cut 5 bases from V and 1 base from J; bases unmatched to any gene: 7. From germline, CDR1 is MDHEN and CDR2 SYDVKM. CDR3 DNA: TGTGCCAGCAGTCTCCGGACAGGGGGGACCCAAGAGACCCAGTACTTC. Translated, it gives CASSLRTGGTQETQYF.

This clonotype appeared once. This rearrangement joins TRBV7-2 to TRBJ2-2; 7 positions match TRBD2. Germline V gene data show CDR1 as SGHTA and CDR2 as FQGNSA. The V gene end was trimmed by 6 bases and the J gene end by 4 bases; junction bases not matched to a gene: 8. CDR3 length: 15 amino acids. The DNA of the CDR3 is TGTGCCAGCAGTTCCAGCGGGGCACTCACCGGGGAGCTGTTTTTT. Amino acids: CASSSSGALTGELFF.

The J gene is TRBJ1-3, the V gene TRBV24-1; D ambiguous. This CDR3 is 12 amino acids long. Per the germline V gene, CDR1 is KGHDR and CDR2 is SFDVKD. V lost 6 bases, J lost 0 bases, and 2 bases lay in between. The CDR3 loop is CATSSSGNTIYF. CDR3 nucleotide sequence: TGTGCCACCAGTAGCTCTGGAAACACCATATATTTT.

This clonotype was found a few times. J is TRBJ1-1 and V is TRBV6-1, with 9 bases identical to TRBD1. The CDR3 has 16 residues. Germline lookup yields CDR1 MNHNS and CDR2 SASEGT. With 6 bases clipped from V and 0 bases from J, the junction kept 8 bases outside the gene matches. The chain's CDR3 is CASREYRGRVNTEAFF. For the CDR3, the DNA is TGTGCCAGCAGGGAGTACAGGGGGCGTGTGAACACTGAAGCTTTCTTT.

The rearrangement joins TRBV7-6 to TRBJ2-2, with a tentative D call TRBD2 (5 bases). Germline-derived CDR1 and CDR2 are SGHVS and FNYEAQ. The CDR3 has 14 residues. Trimming took 3 bases from V and 6 from J, leaving 11 bases between them. CDR3 nucleotide sequence: TGTGCCAGCAGCTTGGCTAGCCGAGCCGGGGAGCTGTTTTTT. Translation gives CASSLASRAGELFF.

The chain employs TRBV20-1 and TRBJ2-7, with 8 nucleotides matching TRBD1. From germline, CDR1 is DFQATT and CDR2 SNEGSKA (reference sequence). This CDR3 is 13 amino acids long. The CDR3 coding sequence is TGCAGCGTCAGGGGACAGGCGATTTACGAGCAGTACTTC. This translates into CSVRGQAIYEQYF.